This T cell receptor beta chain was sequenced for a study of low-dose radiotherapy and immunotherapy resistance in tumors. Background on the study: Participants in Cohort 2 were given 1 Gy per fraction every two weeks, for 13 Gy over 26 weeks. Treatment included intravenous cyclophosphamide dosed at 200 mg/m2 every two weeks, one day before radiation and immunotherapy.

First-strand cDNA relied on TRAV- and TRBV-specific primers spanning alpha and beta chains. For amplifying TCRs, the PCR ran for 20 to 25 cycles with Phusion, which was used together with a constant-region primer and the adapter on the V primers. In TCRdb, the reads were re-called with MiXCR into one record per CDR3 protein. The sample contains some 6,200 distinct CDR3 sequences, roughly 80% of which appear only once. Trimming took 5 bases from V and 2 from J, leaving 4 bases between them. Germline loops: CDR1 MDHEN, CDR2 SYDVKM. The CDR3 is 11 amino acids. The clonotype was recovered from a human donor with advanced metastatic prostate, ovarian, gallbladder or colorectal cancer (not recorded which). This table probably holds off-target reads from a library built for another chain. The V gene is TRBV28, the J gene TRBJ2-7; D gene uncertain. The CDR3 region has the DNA TGTGCCAGCAGTCGCACCTACGAGCAGTACTTC. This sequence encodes CASSRTYEQYF.